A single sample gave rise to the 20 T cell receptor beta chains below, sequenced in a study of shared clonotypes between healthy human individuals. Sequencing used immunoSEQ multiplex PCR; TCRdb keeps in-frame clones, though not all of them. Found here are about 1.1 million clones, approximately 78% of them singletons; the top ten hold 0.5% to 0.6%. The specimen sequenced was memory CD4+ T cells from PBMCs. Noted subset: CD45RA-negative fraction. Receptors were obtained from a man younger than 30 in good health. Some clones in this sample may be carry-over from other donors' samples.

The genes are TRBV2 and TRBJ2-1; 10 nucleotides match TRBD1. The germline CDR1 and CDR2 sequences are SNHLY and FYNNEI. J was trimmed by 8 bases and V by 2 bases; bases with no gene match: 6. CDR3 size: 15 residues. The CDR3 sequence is CASSELGQGMDEQFF. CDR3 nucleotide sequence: TGTGCCAGCAGTGAACTGGGACAGGGGATGGATGAGCAGTTCTTC.

The CDR3 DNA reads TGCGCCAGCAGCCCTTCGGTGGGGGACGAGCAGTACTTC. Encoded protein: CASSPSVGDEQYF. The chain combines TRBV5-1 with TRBJ2-7; D possibly uses TRBD1 or TRBD2 (5 bases each). Germline CDR1 reads SGHRS; CDR2 reads YFSETQ. The CDR3 runs 13 residues. Trimming shortened V by 4 bases and J by 5 bases, and 13 bases separated the two germline ends.

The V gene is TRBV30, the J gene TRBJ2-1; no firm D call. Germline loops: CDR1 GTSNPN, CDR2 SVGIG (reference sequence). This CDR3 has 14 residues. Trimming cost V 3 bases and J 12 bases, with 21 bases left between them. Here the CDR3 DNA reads TGTGCCTGGAGCGGAACCGTAGGCTATATGCGGCAGTTCTTC. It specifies CAWSGTVGYMRQFF.

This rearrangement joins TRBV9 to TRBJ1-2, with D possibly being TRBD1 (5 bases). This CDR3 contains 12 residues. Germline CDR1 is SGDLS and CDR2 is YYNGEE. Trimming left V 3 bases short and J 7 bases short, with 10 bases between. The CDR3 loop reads CASSGQGRGYTF. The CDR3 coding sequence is TGTGCCAGCAGCGGCCAGGGTCGTGGCTACACCTTC. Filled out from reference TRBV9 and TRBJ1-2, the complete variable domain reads DSGVTQTPKHLITATGQRVTLRCSPRSGDLSVYWYQQSLDQGLQFLIQYYNGEERAKGNILERFSAQQFPDLHSELNLSSLELGDSALYFCASSGQGRGYTFGSGTRLTVV.

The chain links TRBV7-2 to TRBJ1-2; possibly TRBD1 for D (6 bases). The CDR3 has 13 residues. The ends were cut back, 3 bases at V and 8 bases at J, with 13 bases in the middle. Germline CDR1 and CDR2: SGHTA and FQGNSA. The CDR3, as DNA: TGTGCCAGCAGCTTTGGACAGCACTTAGGCTACACCTTC. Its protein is CASSFGQHLGYTF.

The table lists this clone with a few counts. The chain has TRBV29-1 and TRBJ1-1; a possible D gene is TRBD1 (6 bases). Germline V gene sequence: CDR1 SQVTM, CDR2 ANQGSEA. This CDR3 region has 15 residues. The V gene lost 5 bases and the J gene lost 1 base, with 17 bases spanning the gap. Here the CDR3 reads CSVLGTGRGNTEAFF. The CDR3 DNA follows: TGCAGCGTTCTTGGAACAGGGAGGGGGAACACTGAAGCTTTCTTT.

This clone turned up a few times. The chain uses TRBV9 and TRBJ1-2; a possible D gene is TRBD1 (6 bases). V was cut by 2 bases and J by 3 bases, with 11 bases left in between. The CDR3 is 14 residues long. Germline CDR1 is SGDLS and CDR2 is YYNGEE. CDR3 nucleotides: TGTGCCAGCAGCGTCGCAGGGGCCCACTATGGCTACACCTTC. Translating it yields CASSVAGAHYGYTF.

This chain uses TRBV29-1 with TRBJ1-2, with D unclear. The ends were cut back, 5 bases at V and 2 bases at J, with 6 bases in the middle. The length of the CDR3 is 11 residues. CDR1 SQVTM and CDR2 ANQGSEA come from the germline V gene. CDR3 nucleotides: TGCAGCGTTAGGTCCAACTATGGCTACACCTTC. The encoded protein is CSVRSNYGYTF.

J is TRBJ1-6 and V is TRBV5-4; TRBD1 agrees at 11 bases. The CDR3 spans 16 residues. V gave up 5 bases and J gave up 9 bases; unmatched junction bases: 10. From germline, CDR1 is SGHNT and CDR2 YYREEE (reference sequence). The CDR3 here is CASSSRTGGFGSPLHF. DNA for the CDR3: TGTGCCAGCAGTTCCCGGACAGGGGGCTTCGGTTCACCCCTCCACTTT.

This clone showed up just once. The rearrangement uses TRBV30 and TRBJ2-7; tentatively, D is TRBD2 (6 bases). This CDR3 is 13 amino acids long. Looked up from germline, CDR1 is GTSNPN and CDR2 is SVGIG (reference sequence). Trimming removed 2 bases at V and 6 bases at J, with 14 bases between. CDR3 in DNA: TGTGCCTGGAGTCTTGGACGGCGGGGCGAGCAGTACTTC. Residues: CAWSLGRRGEQYF.

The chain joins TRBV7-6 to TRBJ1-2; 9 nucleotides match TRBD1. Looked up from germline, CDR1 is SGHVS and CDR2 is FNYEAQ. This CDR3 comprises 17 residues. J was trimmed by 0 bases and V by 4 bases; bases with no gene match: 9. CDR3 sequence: CASSSRDRADPNYGYTF. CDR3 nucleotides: TGTGCCAGCAGCTCCAGGGACAGGGCCGACCCTAACTATGGCTACACCTTC.

CDR3 protein: CASSLYRTNTEAFF. The DNA of the CDR3 is TGTGCCAGCAGCTTGTACAGAACCAACACTGAAGCTTTCTTT. The J gene is TRBJ1-1, the V gene TRBV5-5, with D hard to call. Germline V gene data show CDR1 as SGHKS and CDR2 as YYEKEE (reference sequence). Between the trimmed V and J ends, which lost 1 base and 2 bases, there was a span of 9 bases. The CDR3 runs 14 residues.

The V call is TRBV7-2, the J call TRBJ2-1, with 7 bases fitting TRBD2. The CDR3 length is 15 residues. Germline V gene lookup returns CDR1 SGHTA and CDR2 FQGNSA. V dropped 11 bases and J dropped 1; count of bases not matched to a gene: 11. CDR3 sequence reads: CAGRASGISYNEQFF. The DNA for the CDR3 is TGTGCCGGGCGGGCTAGCGGCATTTCCTACAATGAGCAGTTCTTC.

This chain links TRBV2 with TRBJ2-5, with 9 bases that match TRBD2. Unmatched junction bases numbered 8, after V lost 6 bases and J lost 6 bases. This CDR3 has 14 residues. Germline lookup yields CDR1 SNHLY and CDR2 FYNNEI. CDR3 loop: CASRGAGGQKTQYF. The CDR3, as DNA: TGTGCCAGCAGGGGCGCGGGAGGGCAAAAGACCCAGTACTTC.

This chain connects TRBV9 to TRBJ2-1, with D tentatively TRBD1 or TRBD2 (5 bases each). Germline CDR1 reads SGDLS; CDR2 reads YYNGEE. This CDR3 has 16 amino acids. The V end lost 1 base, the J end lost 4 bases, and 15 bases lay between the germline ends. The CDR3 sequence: CASSVLGTFLYNEQFF. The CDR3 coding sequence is TGTGCCAGCAGCGTACTAGGGACCTTTTTGTACAATGAGCAGTTCTTC.

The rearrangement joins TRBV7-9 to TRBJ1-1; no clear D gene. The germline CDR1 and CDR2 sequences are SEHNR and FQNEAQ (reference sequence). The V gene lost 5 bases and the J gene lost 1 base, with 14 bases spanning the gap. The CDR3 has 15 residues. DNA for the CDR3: TGTGCCAGCAGCCCAAGCGGGATTTCGAACACTGAAGCTTTCTTT. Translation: CASSPSGISNTEAFF.

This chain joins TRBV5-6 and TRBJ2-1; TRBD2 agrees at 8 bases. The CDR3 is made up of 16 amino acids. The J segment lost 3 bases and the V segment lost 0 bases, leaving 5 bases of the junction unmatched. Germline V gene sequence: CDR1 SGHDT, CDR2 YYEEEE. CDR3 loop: CASSLAAGVSYNEQFF. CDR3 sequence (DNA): TGTGCCAGCAGCTTGGCAGCGGGAGTCAGCTACAATGAGCAGTTCTTC.

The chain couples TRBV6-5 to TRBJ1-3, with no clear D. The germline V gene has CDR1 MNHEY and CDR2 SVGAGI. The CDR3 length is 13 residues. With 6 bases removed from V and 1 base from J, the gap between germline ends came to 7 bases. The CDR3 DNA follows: TGTGCCAGCAGCCCAACGTCTGGAAACACCATATATTTT. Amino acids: CASSPTSGNTIYF.

CDR3 region: CASSTPKGTGDYGYTF. The DNA for the CDR3 is TGTGCCAGCAGTACCCCCAAAGGGACAGGGGACTATGGCTACACCTTC. This chain joins TRBV28 and TRBJ1-2, with 10 bases lining up with TRBD1. Per the germline V gene, CDR1 is MDHEN and CDR2 is SYDVKM. Trimming at V came to 5 bases and at J to 3 bases, leaving 9 bases not matched to a gene. The CDR3 covers 16 residues.

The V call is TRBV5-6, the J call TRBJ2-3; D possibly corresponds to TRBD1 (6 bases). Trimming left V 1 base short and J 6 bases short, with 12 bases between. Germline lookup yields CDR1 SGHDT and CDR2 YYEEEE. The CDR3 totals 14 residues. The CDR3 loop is CASSLTGPGDTQYF. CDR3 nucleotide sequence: TGTGCCAGCAGCTTGACAGGGCCGGGGGATACGCAGTATTTT.